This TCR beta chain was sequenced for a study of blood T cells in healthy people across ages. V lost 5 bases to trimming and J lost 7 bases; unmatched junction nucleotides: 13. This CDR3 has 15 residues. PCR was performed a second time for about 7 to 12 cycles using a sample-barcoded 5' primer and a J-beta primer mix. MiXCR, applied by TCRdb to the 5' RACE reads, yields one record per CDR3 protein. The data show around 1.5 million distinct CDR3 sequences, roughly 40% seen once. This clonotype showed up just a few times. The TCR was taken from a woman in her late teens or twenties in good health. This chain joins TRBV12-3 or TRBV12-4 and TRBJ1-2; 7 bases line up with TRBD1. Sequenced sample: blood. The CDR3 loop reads CASSLKTGQGSGYTF. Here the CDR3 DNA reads TGTGCCAGCAGTCTTAAGACAGGGCAGGGAAGTGGCTACACCTTC.